The 18 T cell receptor beta chains given below trace back to one sample, sequenced in a study of tumor-infiltrating lymphocytes in glioblastoma multiforme (dated by TCRdb to the late 2010s). The sequencer was an Illumina HiSeq 2500. Using a modified ARM-PCR protocol with multiple V-beta primers and a C-beta primer, the team built TCRB libraries from RNA through three nested multiplex PCR rounds. Clones were called with MiXCR by TCRdb after fastp trimmed the public reads at Q25, and only in-frame beta chains were retained. Each record represents a unique CDR3 protein, reported with the most common genes and DNA among its rows. The sample table holds about 13,000 distinct CDR3 sequences, of which 64% were seen once. The top ten clones comprise more than 25% of the sample. Sequencing input: brain tumor tissue. The receptors were gathered from a male donor with glioblastoma.

Details on this clonotype: The CDR3 does not end in the conserved phenylalanine or tryptophan, so this is likely a read error. The chain combines TRBV6-6 with TRBJ2-1; no definite D call. CDR3 size: 14 residues. Trimming took 0 bases from V and 5 from J, leaving 8 bases between them. In germline, CDR1 is MNHNY, CDR2 SVGAGI (reference sequence). In nucleotides, the CDR3 is TGTGCCAGCAGTTACTCCACATATAACAATGAGCAGTTCTTA. Encoded protein: CASSYSTYNNEQFL.

Points on this clonotype: The conserved final phenylalanine or tryptophan is absent from the CDR3, which likely points to a read error. The chain combines TRBV11-3 with TRBJ2-1; D assignment may be TRBD1 or TRBD2 (6 bases each). Germline V CDR1 and CDR2: SGHNT, YENEEA. The CDR3 contains 13 residues. The CDR3 protein is CTSSSRGEDEQFY. CDR3 coding DNA: TGTACCAGCAGTTCTAGGGGGGAGGATGAGCAGTTCTAC.

The chain has TRBV20-1 and TRBJ2-5, with 7 bases lining up with TRBD2. CDR3 length: 14 residues. Unmatched junction bases numbered 10, after V lost 2 bases and J lost 7 bases. Per germline, CDR1 DFQATT and CDR2 SNEGSKA (reference sequence). The chain's CDR3 is CSARLAGVLGTQYF. The CDR3 DNA reads as TGCAGTGCTAGACTGGCGGGAGTTTTGGGGACCCAGTACTTC.

Judged by abundance, this clonotype is medium-sized (0.01 to 0.1%). The chain joins TRBV27 to TRBJ2-3, with D perhaps TRBD2 (6 bases). Per the germline V gene, CDR1 is MNHEY and CDR2 is SMNVEV (reference sequence). The CDR3 sequence is 14 residues long. V lost 2 bases and J 2 bases, leaving 8 bases between the germline ends. CDR3 protein: CASSLLAPTDTQYF. CDR3 nucleotide sequence: TGTGCCAGCAGTTTACTAGCGCCCACAGATACGCAGTATTTT.

Worth noting for this clonotype: At one of its ends the junction is not consistent with the germline gene, which may arise from a read error. The chain carries TRBV6-5 and TRBJ2-6; possibly TRBD1 for D (7 bases). The CDR3 covers 17 residues. Germline CDR1 is MNHEY and CDR2 is SVGAGI. CDR3 in DNA: TGTGCCAGGAGTTATGTGGCAGGGGGGATTGGGGCCAACGTCCTGACTTTC. Residues: CARSYVAGGIGANVLTF.

This clonotype is labeled as medium-sized. The chain uses TRBV29-1 and TRBJ2-5, with no clear D. Looked up from germline, CDR1 is SQVTM and CDR2 is ANQGSEA. V lost 6 bases and J lost 1, with 6 bases in between. The CDR3 is made up of 11 amino acids. The CDR3 protein is CSVRPQETQYF. CDR3 sequence (DNA): TGCAGCGTAAGGCCCCAAGAGACCCAGTACTTC.

The CDR3 loop reads CASSLDDSGPYEQYF. As DNA, the CDR3 is TGCGCCAGCAGCTTGGACGATAGCGGACCCTACGAGCAGTACTTC. The chain joins TRBV5-1 to TRBJ2-7; possibly TRBD2 for D (6 bases). Looked up from germline, CDR1 is SGHRS and CDR2 is YFSETQ. V lost 0 bases, J lost 2 bases, and 12 bases lay in between. CDR3 length: 15 amino acids.

In regard to this clonotype: With a much larger clone just one base away, this may be a read error. The chain is built from TRBV28 and TRBJ1-1; 7 bases map to TRBD1. The length of the CDR3 is 15 residues. Germline CDR1 is MDHEN and CDR2 is SYDVKM. Unmatched junction bases numbered 8, after V lost 5 bases and J lost 2 bases. DNA of the CDR3: TGTGCCAGCAGTCCCCCGGGACAGAGAAACACTGAAGCTTTCTTT. This sequence encodes CASSPPGQRNTEAFF.

This clonotype was found many times. This may be a read error, as it is one base from a much larger clone. V is TRBV6-5 and J is TRBJ2-1; TRBD2 matches at 10 bases. The ends lost 6 bases at V and 6 bases at J; junction bases unmatched: 8. This CDR3 contains 15 residues. From germline, CDR1 is MNHEY and CDR2 SVGAGI. CDR3 in amino acids: CASSGGTSVCNEQFF. The CDR3 DNA reads as TGTGCCAGCAGCGGAGGGACTAGCGTATGCAATGAGCAGTTCTTC.

To note about this clonotype: At one boundary the junction diverges from the germline segment, which might be a read error. The V and J genes are TRBV24-1 and TRBJ2-1; 10 bases are shared with TRBD2. CDR1 KGHDR and CDR2 SFDVKD come from the germline V gene. The CDR3 is 17 amino acids. The CDR3 protein is CAISEPQREGAYNEQFF. In DNA, the CDR3 is TGTGCCATCAGTGAACCTCAGCGGGAGGGAGCCTACAATGAGCAGTTCTTC.

This clonotype was seen more than once but under ten times. The V and J genes are TRBV11-3 and TRBJ2-1, with D perhaps matching TRBD2 (6 bases). The germline V and J ends were trimmed by 3 bases and 3 bases, with 12 bases remaining between them. Germline values: CDR1 SGHNT, CDR2 YENEEA. The CDR3 covers 15 residues. CDR3 region: CASSLGDSGYNEQFF. The CDR3, as DNA: TGTGCCAGCAGCTTGGGGGACTCTGGCTACAATGAGCAGTTCTTC. Filled out from reference TRBV11-3 and TRBJ2-1, the complete variable domain reads EAGVVQSPRYKIIEKKQPVAFWCNPISGHNTLYWYLQNLGQGPELLIRYENEEAVDDSQLPKDRFSAERLKGVDSTLKIQPAELGDSAVYLCASSLGDSGYNEQFFGPGTRLTVL.

V usage is TRBV11-2 and J usage is TRBJ2-1; D is possibly TRBD1 (5 bases). Germline V gene lookup returns CDR1 SGHAT and CDR2 FQNNGV. The V gene lost 3 bases and the J gene lost 5 bases, with 17 bases spanning the gap. This CDR3 spans 16 amino acids. The CDR3 DNA is TGTGCCAGCAGCTTCGACAAGGGGAAGGTCAACAATGAGCAGTTCTTC. Its protein product is CASSFDKGKVNNEQFF.

This clonotype was detected a few times. The chain joins TRBV4-2 to TRBJ2-5; D uncertain. CDR3 length: 14 amino acids. V shed 0 bases and J shed 3 bases, with 8 bases lying between them. CDR1 is LGHNA and CDR2 is YNFKEQ in the germline V gene. Here the CDR3 DNA reads TGTGCCAGCAGCCAAGATTGGCTGAAAGAGACCCAGTACTTC. Translated: CASSQDWLKETQYF.

In this sample, this clonotype turned up many times. Possible read error: a much larger clone is one base away. The V gene is TRBV10-3, the J gene TRBJ2-5; perhaps D is TRBD1 or TRBD2 (5 bases each). This CDR3 is 15 amino acids long. Germline-derived CDR1 and CDR2 are ENHRY and SYGVKD. The ends were cut back, 3 bases at V and 5 bases at J, with 16 bases in the middle. The CDR3, as DNA: TGTGCCATCAGTGAAGTCTGGGACCTGAGGGAGACCCAGTACTTC. It codes for CAISEVWDLRETQYF.

Of note for this clonotype: Relative to the germline gene, one junction end is altered; a read error may explain this. The chain has TRBV11-2 and TRBJ2-1, with D unresolved. Germline values: CDR1 SGHAT, CDR2 FQNNGV. The CDR3 is 13 amino acids. The CDR3 DNA reads TGTGCCAGCAGCTTAGATAAGTGGAATGAGCTGTACTTC. Translating gives CASSLDKWNELYF.

The chain recombines TRBV6-6 with TRBJ1-2; 9 bases agree with TRBD1. The V segment lost 0 bases and the J segment 1 base; nucleotides outside the gene matches: 9. From germline, CDR1 is MNHNY and CDR2 SVGAGI (reference sequence). There are 18 residues in the CDR3. CDR3 region: CASSYSMDRGFGNYGYTF. The CDR3 DNA reads TGTGCCAGCAGTTACTCTATGGACAGGGGATTCGGTAACTATGGCTACACCTTC.

In its sample, this clonotype was seen once. The chain uses TRBV10-2 and TRBJ1-1; 8 nucleotides agree with TRBD1. Unmatched junction bases numbered 6, after V lost 9 bases and J lost 0 bases. Germline-derived CDR1 and CDR2 are WSHSY and SAAADI. The CDR3 runs to 14 residues. The CDR3 spells CASGQGLLNTEAFF. As DNA, the CDR3 is TGCGCCAGTGGACAGGGACTACTGAACACTGAAGCTTTCTTT.

DNA for the CDR3: TGTGCCAGCAGGACTCCGGGACTAGCGGGGGGCTCAAACACCGGGGAGCTGTTTTTT. It encodes CASRTPGLAGGSNTGELFF. This chain links TRBV11-3 with TRBJ2-2; TRBD2 matches at 15 bases. This CDR3 region has 19 residues. Germline loops: CDR1 SGHNT, CDR2 YENEEA. V lost 6 bases to trimming and J lost 2 bases; unmatched junction nucleotides: 10.